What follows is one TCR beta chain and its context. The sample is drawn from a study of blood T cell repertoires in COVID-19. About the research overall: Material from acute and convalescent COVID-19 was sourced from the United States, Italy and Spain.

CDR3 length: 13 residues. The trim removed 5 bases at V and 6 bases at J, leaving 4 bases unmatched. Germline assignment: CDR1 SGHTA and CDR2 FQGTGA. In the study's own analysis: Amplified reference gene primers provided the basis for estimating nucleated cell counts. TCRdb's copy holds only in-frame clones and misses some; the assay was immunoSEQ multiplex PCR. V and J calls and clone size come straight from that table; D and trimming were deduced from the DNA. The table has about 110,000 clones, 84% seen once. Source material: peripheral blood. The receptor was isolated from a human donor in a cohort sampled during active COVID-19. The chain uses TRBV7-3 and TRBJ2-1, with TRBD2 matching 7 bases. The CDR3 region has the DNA TGTGCCAGCAGCCGAGAGCGGGGCAATGAGCAGTTCTTC. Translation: CASSRERGNEQFF.